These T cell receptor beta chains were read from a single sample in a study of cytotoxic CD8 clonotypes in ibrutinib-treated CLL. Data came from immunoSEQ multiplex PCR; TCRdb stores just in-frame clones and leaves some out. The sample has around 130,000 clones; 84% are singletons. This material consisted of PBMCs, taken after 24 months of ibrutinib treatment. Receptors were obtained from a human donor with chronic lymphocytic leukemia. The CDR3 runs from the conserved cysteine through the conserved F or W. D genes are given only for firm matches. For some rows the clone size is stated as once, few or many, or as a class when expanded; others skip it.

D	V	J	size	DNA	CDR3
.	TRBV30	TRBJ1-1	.	TGTGCCTGGAGTGCGGTGGGAAACACTGAAGCTTTCTTT	CAWSAVGNTEAFF
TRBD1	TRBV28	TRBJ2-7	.	TGTGCCAGCAGCGACCCGGGGACAGCCGTAGGCGAGCAGTACTTC	CASSDPGTAVGEQYF
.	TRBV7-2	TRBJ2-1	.	TGTGCCAGCAGCTTAGACCAGGGGAGGTACAATGAGCAGTTCTTC	CASSLDQGRYNEQFF
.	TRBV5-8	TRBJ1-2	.	TGTGCCAGCAGCCCAAAGGATCGACAGAGTATGAAGGGCTACACCTTC	CASSPKDRQSMKGYTF
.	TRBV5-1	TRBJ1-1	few	TGCGCCAGCAGCGGGACGCTAGGAAACACTGAAGCTTTCTTT	CASSGTLGNTEAFF
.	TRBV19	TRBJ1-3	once	TGTGCCAGTAGGGACGGCATCTCTGGAAACACCATATATTTT	CASRDGISGNTIYF
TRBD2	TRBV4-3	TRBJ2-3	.	TGCGCCAGCAGCCAAGATCAGGGAGCGGGGGGCCTCAGGAAGGATACGCAGTATTTT	CASSQDQGAGGLRKDTQYF
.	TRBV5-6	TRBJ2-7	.	TGTGCCAGCAGTAAGTTGGGGGTGGACTACGAGCAGTACTTC	CASSKLGVDYEQYF
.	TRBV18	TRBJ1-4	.	TGTGCCAGCTCACCATTAACCCCCGGCCCTAATGAAAAACTGTTTTTT	CASSPLTPGPNEKLFF
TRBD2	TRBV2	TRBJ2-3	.	TGTGCCAGCAGTGATCGGGAGCGGGGGACGCTGGATACGCAGTATTTT	CASSDRERGTLDTQYF
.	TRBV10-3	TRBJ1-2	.	TGTGCCATCAGTGATACAGCGTTCAATGGCTACACCTTC	CAISDTAFNGYTF
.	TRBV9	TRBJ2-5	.	TGTGCCAGCAGCGTAGCTGGGTCCGAGACCCAGTACTTC	CASSVAGSETQYF
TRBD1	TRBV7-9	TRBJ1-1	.	TGTGCCAGCAGCGCCCCGAGACGTCAGGACAGGGAGAACACTGAAGCTTTCTTT	CASSAPRRQDRENTEAFF
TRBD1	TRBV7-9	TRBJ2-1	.	TGTGCCAGCAGCCTGGCGCACCCCGGGACAGGCGAGTTCTTC	CASSLAHPGTGEFF
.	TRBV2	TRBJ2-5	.	TGTGCCAGCACGCGGCAGCCGCAGGAGACCCAGTACTTC	CASTRQPQETQYF
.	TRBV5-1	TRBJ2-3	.	TGCGCCAGCAGCCCCAGGACCACAGATACGCAGTATTTT	CASSPRTTDTQYF
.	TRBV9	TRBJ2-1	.	TGTGCCAGCAGCGCTTATAGGTACAATGAGCAGTTCTTC	CASSAYRYNEQFF
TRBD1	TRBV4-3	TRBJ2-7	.	TGCGCCAGCAGCCCATACGACAGGGGGGACTACGAGCAGTACTTC	CASSPYDRGDYEQYF
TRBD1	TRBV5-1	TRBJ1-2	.	TGCGCCAGCAGCCCAAGCCGGGACAGTAACTATGGCTACACCTTC	CASSPSRDSNYGYTF
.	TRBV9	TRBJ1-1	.	TGTGCCAGCAGCGTAGGAGGGCGGGAAGCTTTCTTT	CASSVGGREAFF
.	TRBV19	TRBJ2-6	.	TGTGCCAGTAGTAGGCAGGGGTCAGGGGGGGCCAACGTCCTGACTTTC	CASSRQGSGGANVLTF
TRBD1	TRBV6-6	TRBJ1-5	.	TGTGCCAGCAGAGACAGGGGTCGTAATCAGCCCCAGCATTTT	CASRDRGRNQPQHF
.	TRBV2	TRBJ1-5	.	TGTGCCAGCAATCTACAGGGTAGTCAGCCCCAGCATTTT	CASNLQGSQPQHF
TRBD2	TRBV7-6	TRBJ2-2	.	TGTGCCAGCAGCTTAGACATAGCGGGGGGGACATCCGCCGCGAACACCGGGGAGCTGTTTTTT	CASSLDIAGGTSAANTGELFF
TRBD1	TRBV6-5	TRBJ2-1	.	TGTGCCAGCAGTCGGGACAGGGGGCTGGATGAGCAGTTCTTC	CASSRDRGLDEQFF
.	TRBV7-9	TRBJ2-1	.	TGTGCCAGCAGCCCAACATTAGGACAGACGATTCACAATGAGCAGTTCTTC	CASSPTLGQTIHNEQFF
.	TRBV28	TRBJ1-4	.	TGTGCCAGCAGAGGGGCAGGAGCCCGACGGGTGGAAAAACTGTTTTTT	CASRGAGARRVEKLFF
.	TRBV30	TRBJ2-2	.	TGTGCCTGGAGTGTAGGTGAGACCGGGGAGCTGTTTTTT	CAWSVGETGELFF
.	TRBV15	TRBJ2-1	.	TGTGCCACCAGCAGAGCTGGGGTCTTC	CATSRAGVF
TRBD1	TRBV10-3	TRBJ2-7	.	TGTGCCATCAGAACAGGACAGGGGTGGGGCGAGCAGTACTTC	CAIRTGQGWGEQYF
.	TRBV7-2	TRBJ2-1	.	TGTGCCAGCAGCTTAGATAGAATGGGGTTTAGCTCCTACAATGAGCAGTTCTTC	CASSLDRMGFSSYNEQFF
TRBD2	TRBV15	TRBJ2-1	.	TGTGCCACCAGCAGGGCTTCCGGACTAGCGGGGGCTCTGGGTCGTGAGCAGTTCTTC	CATSRASGLAGALGREQFF
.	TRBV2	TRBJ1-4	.	TGTGCCAGCAGTGAATCGCAGAAGGGGGAAAAACTGTTTTTT	CASSESQKGEKLFF
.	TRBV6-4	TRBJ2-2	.	TGTGCCAGCAGCCTATCGAACACCGGGGAGCTGTTTTTT	CASSLSNTGELFF
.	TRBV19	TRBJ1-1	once	TGTGCCAGTAGCGAGTACAGGAGTGAAGCTTTCTTT	CASSEYRSEAFF
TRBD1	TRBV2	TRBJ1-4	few	TGTGCCAGCATGGGACAGGGGCATGAGAAACTGTTTTTT	CASMGQGHEKLFF
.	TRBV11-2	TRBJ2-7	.	TGTGCCAGCAGCTCCTCCTACGAGCAGTACTTC	CASSSSYEQYF
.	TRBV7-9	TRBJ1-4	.	TGTGCCAGCAGCCTAAACGACAGGCCCATAAAACTGTTTTTT	CASSLNDRPIKLFF
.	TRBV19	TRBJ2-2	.	TGTGCCACTCGAACAGGAGTCACCGGGGAGCTGTTTTTT	CATRTGVTGELFF
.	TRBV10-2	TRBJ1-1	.	TGCGCCAGCAGTGACAGGGTGAACACTGAAGCTTTCTTT	CASSDRVNTEAFF
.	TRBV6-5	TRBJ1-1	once	TGTGCCAGCAGAGACCTGACAGGTGAAGCTTTCTTT	CASRDLTGEAFF
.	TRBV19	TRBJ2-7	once	TGTGCCAGTAGTATCGGCGGGGTATCCCGCTACGAGCAGTACTTC	CASSIGGVSRYEQYF
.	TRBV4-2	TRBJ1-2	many	TGTGCCAGCAGCCAAGATGAGAGTTCTGGCTATGGCTACACCTTC	CASSQDESSGYGYTF
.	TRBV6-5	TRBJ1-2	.	TGTGCCAGCAGTAGGGACACCTCTGATTCATATGGCTACACCTTC	CASSRDTSDSYGYTF
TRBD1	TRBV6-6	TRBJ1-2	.	TGTGCCAGCAGTTCGGACAGGCCAAACTATGGCTACACCTTC	CASSSDRPNYGYTF
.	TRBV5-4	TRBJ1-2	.	TGTGCCAGCAGCTTGGATCTTGGCAGGACAAACTATGGCTACACCTTC	CASSLDLGRTNYGYTF
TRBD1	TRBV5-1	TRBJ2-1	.	TGCGCCAGCAGCTCCCGGGACAGGGCCCTTGGTGAGCAGTTCTTC	CASSSRDRALGEQFF
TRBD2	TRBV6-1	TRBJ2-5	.	TGTGCCAGCAGCCTCGGGGGGGTGGAGACCCAGTACTTC	CASSLGGVETQYF
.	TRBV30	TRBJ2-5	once	TGTGCCTGGGGGCGGGTGGCCCAGTACTTC	CAWGRVAQYF
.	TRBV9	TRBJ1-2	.	TGTGCCAGCAGCCCCCGCGGCTCGGGTTGGGACTATGGCTACACCTTC	CASSPRGSGWDYGYTF
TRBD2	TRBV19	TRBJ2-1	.	TGTGCCAGTAGTATACTAGCGGGGGGGCCATATGAGCAGTTCTTC	CASSILAGGPYEQFF
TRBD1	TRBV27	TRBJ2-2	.	TGTGCCAGCAGGCTTACAGGGGAGCCCGCCGGGGAGCTGTTTTTT	CASRLTGEPAGELFF
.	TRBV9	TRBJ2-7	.	TGTGCCAGCAGCGACGGAACAGGGAGCTCCTACGAGCAGTACTTC	CASSDGTGSSYEQYF
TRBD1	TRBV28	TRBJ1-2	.	TGTGCCAGCAGTTTAAAGGGGGCGTCTGGCTACACCTTC	CASSLKGASGYTF